These T cell receptor beta chains were read from a single sample in a study of long-term antiretroviral therapy in people with HIV. The data were produced by immunoSEQ multiplex PCR, yet TCRdb's version contains in-frame clones alone and is incomplete. The sample consists of fewer than 25,000 clones, around four fifths of them appearing once. Sequencing used unsorted PBMCs, obtained 1.9 years after starting antiretroviral therapy. These receptors were collected from a woman aged 50 to 65 with HIV. The CDR3 runs from the conserved cysteine through the conserved F or W. The D gene is left open where the match is weak. Size is stated for part of the rows, as once, few or many counts, or as a class when the clone is expanded.

size | J | D | V | DNA | CDR3
. | TRBJ1-5 | . | TRBV19 | TGTGCCAGTAAGCAGGGAGCCAATCAGCCCCAGCATTTT | CASKQGANQPQHF
. | TRBJ2-2 | . | TRBV21-1 | TGTGCCAGCACTGAGGGGGGACTAGCGGGGGCGGACACCGGGGAGCTGTTTTTT | CASTEGGLAGADTGELFF
. | TRBJ2-3 | TRBD1 | TRBV9 | TGTGCCAGCAGCGTACGTCGAGGGACAGAGGCCGCGGATACGCAGTATTTT | CASSVRRGTEAADTQYF
. | TRBJ1-5 | TRBD1 | TRBV19 | TGTGCCAGTAGCAGGACAGGGCCGAGCAATCAGCCCCAGCATTTT | CASSRTGPSNQPQHF
. | TRBJ2-1 | TRBD1 | TRBV7-7 | TGTGCCAGCAGCTCGGACAGGGACCGGGCCAATGAGCAGTTCTTC | CASSSDRDRANEQFF
. | TRBJ1-5 | TRBD1 | TRBV19 | TGTGCCAGTAGGGGGGGCAGGGGGACCAATCAGCCCCAGCATTTT | CASRGGRGTNQPQHF
few | TRBJ1-2 | . | TRBV2 | TGTGCCAGCAGGCAACTAGAGGGCTACACCTTC | CASRQLEGYTF
. | TRBJ2-3 | TRBD2 | TRBV19 | TGTGCCAGTAGTATCCTAGCGGGGGGGGATACGCAGTATTTT | CASSILAGGDTQYF
. | TRBJ2-7 | TRBD1 | TRBV18 | TGTGCCAGCTCACCACGGACAGGGGGCTCCTACGAGCAGTACTTC | CASSPRTGGSYEQYF
. | TRBJ1-2 | . | TRBV2 | TGTGCCAGCTTGGGACCCTCGCCTTCTAACTATGGCTACACCTTC | CASLGPSPSNYGYTF
. | TRBJ1-4 | . | TRBV4-1 | TGCGCCAGCAGCCCGGGACTCATGAGTACTAATGAAAAACTGTTTTTT | CASSPGLMSTNEKLFF
. | TRBJ1-1 | TRBD1 | TRBV28 | TGTGCCAGCAGTTTCCTGTGGACAGGCCAAACGAGGGACACTGAAGCTTTCTTT | CASSFLWTGQTRDTEAFF
. | TRBJ2-2 | TRBD1 | TRBV7-9 | TGTGCCAGCAGCTTGGGGACAGTGAACACCGGGGAGCTGTTTTTT | CASSLGTVNTGELFF
. | TRBJ1-3 | . | TRBV4-2 | TGTGCCAGCAGCCAAGATAAGGGCGGTCGAAACACCATATATTTT | CASSQDKGGRNTIYF
. | TRBJ1-1 | . | TRBV19 | TGTGCCAGTAGTATTTCGGGGCGTGGGGCTTTCTTT | CASSISGRGAFF
. | TRBJ2-5 | . | TRBV18 | TGTGCCAGCTCAAGGAATGCGGGTGAGACCCAGTACTTC | CASSRNAGETQYF
. | TRBJ2-3 | TRBD2 | TRBV5-4 | TGTGCCAGCAGCGCCCAGAGCGGGGGCACAGATACGCAGTATTTT | CASSAQSGGTDTQYF
. | TRBJ2-5 | . | TRBV28 | TGTGCCAGCAAAACCTCCGGCAGTGGGCAAGAGACCCAGTACTTC | CASKTSGSGQETQYF
. | TRBJ2-7 | TRBD1 | TRBV18 | TGTGCCAGCTCACCGCAGACGGGACAGGGTTCCTACGAGCAGTACTTC | CASSPQTGQGSYEQYF
. | TRBJ1-2 | . | TRBV28 | TGTGCCAGCAGTCGACAGGCCTATGGCTACACCTTC | CASSRQAYGYTF
. | TRBJ2-7 | TRBD1 | TRBV18 | TGTGCCAGCTCACGGGACAGCTACGAGCAGTACTTC | CASSRDSYEQYF
. | TRBJ1-4 | TRBD1 | TRBV14 | TGTGCCAGCAGCCTCAGGACAGGGAGGGAAGAAAAACTGTTTTTT | CASSLRTGREEKLFF
once | TRBJ2-3 | . | TRBV2 | TGTGCCAGCAGCCTTCAAGATACGCAGTATTTT | CASSLQDTQYF
. | TRBJ2-3 | . | TRBV5-1 | TGCGCCAGCTTTCTCCTCCCGGTGGGGGCTGGGGCAGATACGCAGTATTTT | CASFLLPVGAGADTQYF
. | TRBJ1-2 | . | TRBV6-5 | TGTGCCAGCAGTTACCGGGGGGCGCTTGGCTACACCTTC | CASSYRGALGYTF
few | TRBJ1-6 | . | TRBV5-5 | TGTGCCAGCAGCCCCCAAAGCTCCTCCTATAATTCACCCCTCCACTTT | CASSPQSSSYNSPLHF
once | TRBJ2-7 | . | TRBV30 | TGTGCCTGGAGCGGACAGTCCTACGAGCAGTACTTC | CAWSGQSYEQYF
. | TRBJ1-2 | TRBD1 | TRBV27 | TGTGCCAGCAGTTCAGCGACAGGGAGCGGCTACACCTTC | CASSSATGSGYTF
. | TRBJ1-1 | TRBD1 | TRBV19 | TGTGCCAGTACCCAAATCCGGGACAGGGGCATGAACACTGAAGCTTTCTTT | CASTQIRDRGMNTEAFF
. | TRBJ2-5 | . | TRBV9 | TGTGCCAGCAGCGTGGCGGGGTACGGCCCTCAAGAGACCCAGTACTTC | CASSVAGYGPQETQYF
few | TRBJ2-7 | TRBD1 | TRBV14 | TGTGCCAGCAGGAAAGAAGGACAGGGGAGGTCCTACGAGCAGTACTTC | CASRKEGQGRSYEQYF
. | TRBJ2-3 | . | TRBV9 | TGTGCCAGCAGCGCACAAAGCACAGATACGCAGTATTTT | CASSAQSTDTQYF
few | TRBJ2-7 | . | TRBV28 | TGTGCCAGCAACGCAGGTCCCTACGAGCAGTACTTC | CASNAGPYEQYF
. | TRBJ2-7 | . | TRBV10-1 | TGCGCCAGCCGAATAAGCCAACGGGACACGATTTCCTACGAGCAGTACTTC | CASRISQRDTISYEQYF
once | TRBJ1-3 | . | TRBV5-1 | TGCGCCAGCAGCCCCGGCCAGTCCGTCTCTGGAAACACCATATATTTT | CASSPGQSVSGNTIYF
medium-sized | TRBJ1-1 | . | TRBV9 | TGTGCCAGCAGCCCACTGACCTGGGACACTGAAGCTTTCTTT | CASSPLTWDTEAFF
. | TRBJ2-5 | . | TRBV6-5 | TGTGCCAGCAGTAAAACAGCGGAGACCCAGTACTTC | CASSKTAETQYF
. | TRBJ1-1 | . | TRBV14 | TGTGCCAGCAGCCAAGTAAGTCGGGGTGCAGCTTTCTTT | CASSQVSRGAAFF
. | TRBJ1-5 | . | TRBV19 | TGTGCCAGTAGTATATGGGGGACCAATCAGCCCCAGCATTTT | CASSIWGTNQPQHF
. | TRBJ1-2 | TRBD1 | TRBV5-4 | TGTGCCAGCAGCTTGGCCCAGGGGGCGGGAGGCTACACCTTC | CASSLAQGAGGYTF
. | TRBJ2-7 | . | TRBV7-9 | TGTGCCAGCAGCTATCACAGATCCTACGAGCAGTACTTC | CASSYHRSYEQYF
once | TRBJ1-4 | . | TRBV5-1 | TGCGCCAGCAGCGTGGAAGTTGGCGGGGGCGTTGGGAAACTGTTTTTT | CASSVEVGGGVGKLFF
. | TRBJ1-3 | . | TRBV18 | TGTGCCAGCTCACCAGAAGTGGACAGTACGAATGGAAACACCATATATTTT | CASSPEVDSTNGNTIYF
few | TRBJ1-3 | TRBD1 | TRBV6-1 | TGTGCCAGCAGGACAGGGTTCGGAAACACCATATATTTT | CASRTGFGNTIYF
. | TRBJ2-7 | . | TRBV11-2 | TGTGCCAGCAGCCCTCCCCTCAGGTACTACGAGCAGTACTTC | CASSPPLRYYEQYF